A single sample is the source of the 5 T cell receptor beta chains below, sequenced in a study of cytomegalovirus exposure and HLA in healthy donors. A multiplex PCR was run with 60 Vbeta primers and 13 Jbeta primers. The assay was immunoSEQ multiplex PCR, and TCRdb's table has in-frame clones only and misses some. The sample has some 57,000 clones; 70% are singletons. Sequences were obtained from PBMCs. All receptors come from an older woman in good health and CMV-seropositive.

This clone has only a few counts. The rearrangement uses TRBV10-3 and TRBJ2-3; 10 nucleotides match TRBD2. V lost 2 bases and J lost 5; bases outside the gene matches: 7. CDR3 size: 16 residues. The germline gives CDR1 ENHRY, CDR2 SYGVKD. The CDR3: CAISENLAGVVDTQYF. For the CDR3, the DNA is TGTGCCATCAGTGAGAACCTAGCGGGGGTGGTAGATACGCAGTATTTT.

This chain joins TRBV7-7 and TRBJ1-1; TRBD1 is a possible D gene (6 bases). The germline CDR1 and CDR2 sequences are SSHAT and FNYEAQ (reference sequence). V shed 4 bases and J shed 1 base, with 13 bases lying between them. The CDR3 sequence is 15 residues long. The CDR3 nucleotides are TGTGCCAGCAGCTACCAGACAGGCTCGAACACTGAAGCTTTCTTT. As protein: CASSYQTGSNTEAFF.

This clone was detected only once. One junction end does not reproduce the germline sequence, and a read error may be involved. The rearrangement uses TRBV6-5 and TRBJ1-1; D might be TRBD1 (5 bases). Germline assignment: CDR1 MNHEY and CDR2 SVGAGI. The CDR3 runs to 16 residues. This CDR3 is CTSSLAYRFSDTEAFF. As DNA, the CDR3 is TGTACCAGCAGTTTAGCCTACAGGTTCTCGGACACTGAAGCTTTCTTT.

In its sample, this clone was seen once. V gene TRBV7-8 combines with J gene TRBJ2-5; D may be TRBD1 (5 bases). CDR1 and CDR2 from the germline V gene are SGHVS and FQNEAQ. The CDR3 consists of 16 residues. V dropped 0 bases and J dropped 1 base, with 12 bases sitting between them. This chain's CDR3 is CASSLAGHSIQETQYF. The CDR3 DNA reads as TGTGCCAGCAGCTTAGCCGGACACTCGATCCAAGAGACCCAGTACTTC.

Points on this clone: The conserved phenylalanine or tryptophan is not found at the CDR3 terminus, so this likely reflects a read error. The V and J genes are TRBV18 and TRBJ1-1; 9 bases line up with TRBD1. The germline CDR1 and CDR2 sequences are KGHSH and LQKENI. The V segment lost 3 bases and the J segment 2 bases; nucleotides outside the gene matches: 4. The CDR3 runs to 15 residues. CDR3 sequence reads: CASSPPGQGNTEAFL. The CDR3 region has the DNA TGTGCCAGCTCACCCCCGGGACAGGGTAACACTGAAGCTTTCCTT.